The source of this T cell receptor beta chain is a study of T-cell memory formation after mild COVID-19. Study as a whole: TCR clusters were mostly donor specific. Notes on the study in general: Whereas later expanders leaned CD4+, clones contracting day 15 to 85 showed a balanced CD4/CD8 makeup. SARS-CoV-2 specificity of second-wave clones peaking day 37 was unconfirmed. Some SARS-CoV-2-responding clones were already detected in memory before infection.

TCRdb re-called the 5' RACE reads with MiXCR, one entry per CDR3 protein. Among approximately 190,000 distinct CDR3 sequences listed, approximately 16% were seen once. This clonotype was counted only a few times. The antigen is unknown. This receptor was taken from an adult woman who had mild COVID-19 (a few samples of this study predate the infection). Cell type and time point are not known. The sequenced sample was PBMCs or a T cell subset sorted from them (not recorded which).

The CDR3 region is CSARGTAREKLFF. CDR3 DNA: TGCAGTGCTAGAGGCACCGCGAGGGAAAAACTGTTTTTT. This chain connects TRBV20-1 to TRBJ1-4; no reliable D call. V gave up 1 base and J gave up 8 bases, with 11 bases separating them. The germline V gene has CDR1 DFQATT and CDR2 SNEGSKA (reference sequence). This CDR3 region has 13 residues.